This T cell receptor (beta chain) was profiled in a study of T-cell memory formation after mild COVID-19 (dated by TCRdb to the early 2020s). Background for the entire study: TCR sequence clusters from the two donors were found to be largely donor specific. Longitudinal TCRalpha and TCRbeta repertoire sequencing tracked T-cell clones expanding and contracting after mild COVID-19 in a couple of donors. Two young, previously healthy adult volunteers made up the cohort, one male and one female.

As concerns this clonotype: Its antigen target is currently unknown. Within one base of it there is no much larger clone, and no base qualities were kept.

Study-wide findings and limitations: Contracting CD4+ clones were located mainly in the CM and EM memory subsets, whereas CD8+ clones were found to be enriched in EMRA. Some responding clones were found in pre-infection memory, which suggests that pre-existing cross-reactive memory T cells took part in the SARS-CoV-2 response. SARS-CoV-2 specificity was not confirmed for the second-wave clones peaking on day 37. Clones contracting from day 15 to 85 had balanced CD4/CD8 phenotypes, while a second wave expanding from day 15 to 37 was biased towards CD4+. Only a couple of mild cases were covered by the study, and larger cohorts that include severe cases with pre-infection samples were considered necessary.

This sample was sequenced with an Illumina NovaSeq 6000. TCRalpha and TCRbeta cDNA libraries were constructed by 5'RACE with constant-segment primers, with sample barcodes and unique molecular identifiers being introduced. RNA was extracted from every sample with Trizol reagent. The libraries were amplified in two PCR steps, and the second step added a second sample barcode and Illumina TruSeq adapters. Libraries were sequenced on an Illumina NovaSeq with 2 x 150 bp paired-end reads. Turning to the authors' computational methods: With migec v1.2.7, reads were demultiplexed and then collapsed into UMI-guided consensus sequences. Using mixcr v2.1.11, the UMI consensuses were aligned to TRA and TRB V and J templates and assembled into clonotypes. Expanded or contracted clonotypes were those called significant by both edgeR and NoisET, with noise models trained on biological replicates. For edgeR calls, the cutoffs were a false discovery rate-adjusted p below 0.01 and a log2 fold-change threshold of 1. As an exploratory analysis of dynamics, max-normalized trajectories of the 1000 most abundant clonotypes were examined with PCA combined with hierarchical clustering. The CD4 or CD8 phenotype of responding clones was assigned using the separately sequenced CD4+ and CD8+ repertoires. Through fastp at Q25 and MiXCR, TCRdb rebuilt clones from the public reads, retaining in-frame beta chains. Entries that share a CDR3 protein sequence are merged under the most common genes and DNA. None of the V and J calls come from the authors' own analysis; TCRdb made them. The sample table records 550,000 to 700,000 distinct CDR3 sequences; around 17% of these occur just once. Jointly, the top ten make up around 12% of the sample.

Ficoll-Paque density gradient centrifugation was the method used to isolate PBMCs. From cysteine to phenylalanine, the CDR3 is 14 amino acids long. The CDR3 DNA has 42 bases and is translated from base 1. V gives up 0 bases and J gives up 5 bases, and the segment between their germline ends measures 11 bases. CDR1 SGDLS and CDR2 YYNGEE were looked up in the germline V gene. The TCR sequence derives from an adult woman who had mild COVID-19 (a few samples of this study predate the infection). The sample titles of this study are shuffled in the database, so cell type and time point are left out; the donor was told from shared clones. The V gene is TRBV9 and the J gene is TRBJ1-1; a confident D gene designation cannot be given. The sequencing input was PBMCs or a T cell subset sorted from them (not recorded which). The DNA reads TGTGCCAGCAGCGTAGGGGGTATGGGAACTGAAGCTTTCTTT. It translates to CASSVGGMGTEAFF.